A selection of T cell receptor beta chains follows, all from one sample in a study of identical twins. TCRdb reanalysed the 5' RACE reads using MiXCR and keeps one entry per CDR3 protein. The data show about 810,000 distinct CDR3 sequences, more than 9% seen once. This same sample was also taken into another study, of yellow fever vaccine responses in identical twins.

The source material was PBMCs. Every receptor here comes from a woman younger than 30 in good health. Both conserved end residues are part of each CDR3. A D gene is named only where the DNA matches it firmly. Expanded clones get a size class; other rows say once, few or many, or leave the size out.

v_gene	abundance	d_gene	j_gene	CDR3nt	CDR3aa
TRBV10-2	few	TRBD1	TRBJ2-5	TGCGCCAGCAGTGGATTTGCGACAGGGGATAGAGAGACCCAGTACTTC	CASSGFATGDRETQYF
TRBV5-5	many	TRBD1	TRBJ2-2	TGTGCCAGCAGCTTGGACAGGGGGTATACGAACACCGGGGAGCTGTTTTTT	CASSLDRGYTNTGELFF
TRBV20-1	few	TRBD2	TRBJ2-1	TGCAGTGCTAGAGATGAGACTAGCGGGAAAGGTGAGCAGTTCTTC	CSARDETSGKGEQFF
TRBV24-1	few	NA	TRBJ2-3	TGTGCCACCAGTGATTCATACAGGCCCACTAGCACAGATACGCAGTATTTT	CATSDSYRPTSTDTQYF
TRBV3-1	few	NA	TRBJ2-1	TGTGCCAGCAGCCAATCAGGGGATGAGCAGTTCTTC	CASSQSGDEQFF
TRBV4-1	NA	NA	TRBJ2-5	TGCGCCAGCAGCCAAGACGAGGAGGGTAGGGAGACCCAGTACTTC	CASSQDEEGRETQYF
TRBV6-2/TRBV6-3	few	NA	TRBJ2-3	TGTGCCAGCAGTTACTCGAGGTCTCTCTCAGGGTCCCTTAGCACAGATACGCAGTATTTT	CASSYSRSLSGSLSTDTQYF
TRBV7-9	many	NA	TRBJ2-7	TGTGCCAGCAGCTTAGTAGGGGCCAGGAGCTACGAGCAGTACTTC	CASSLVGARSYEQYF
TRBV5-1	few	NA	TRBJ2-1	TGCGCCAGCAGCTTGCCGGGGCAGGGGAGCCAACGTGAGCAGTTCTTC	CASSLPGQGSQREQFF
TRBV7-8	NA	NA	TRBJ2-1	TGTGCCAGCAGCTTTGGTCGCGATACCTACAATGAGCAGTTCTTC	CASSFGRDTYNEQFF
TRBV9	NA	NA	TRBJ2-1	TGTGCCAGCAGCGTAGTCCCGATTAGTGGCATCAACAATGAGCAGTTCTTC	CASSVVPISGINNEQFF
TRBV6-2/TRBV6-3	NA	TRBD2	TRBJ2-2	TGTGCCAGCAGTTACTCGTCCGACCCTAGCGGGAGTATCTTCGGGGAGCTGTTTTTT	CASSYSSDPSGSIFGELFF
TRBV5-1	NA	NA	TRBJ1-6	TGCGCCAGCAGCTTGACGCCGGTAAATTCACCCCTCCACTTT	CASSLTPVNSPLHF
TRBV29-1	NA	TRBD2	TRBJ2-5	TGCAGCGTCGGACCGGGACTAGCGGGAGGGACCCAGTACTTC	CSVGPGLAGGTQYF
TRBV5-1	NA	NA	TRBJ2-3	TGCGCCAGCAGCTTGGGTGTCGGTCTAAGTGAGATCCAACAGTATTTT	CASSLGVGLSEIQQYF
TRBV29-1	few	NA	TRBJ1-1	TGCAGCGTTAGTGGGTGGGTCACTGAAGCTTTCTTT	CSVSGWVTEAFF
TRBV19	many	TRBD2	TRBJ2-3	TGTGCCAGTAGCCGGGAGGGCAGGGGCACAGATACGCAGTATTTT	CASSREGRGTDTQYF
TRBV2	few	NA	TRBJ1-1	TGTGCCAGCCTATTCAGACGACAGGAAGCTTTCTTT	CASLFRRQEAFF
TRBV2	NA	NA	TRBJ2-3	TGTGCCAGCAGTGTTACTGTCACAGATACGCAGTATTTT	CASSVTVTDTQYF
TRBV20-1	few	TRBD1	TRBJ2-5	TGCAGTGCTAGAGATGGGACAGGGGCTCGAGAGACCCAGTACTTC	CSARDGTGARETQYF
TRBV20-1	NA	NA	TRBJ1-5	TGCAGTGCTAGAGTGAGCCTCAATCAGCCCCAGCATTTT	CSARVSLNQPQHF
TRBV6-1	few	NA	TRBJ2-5	TGTGCCAGCAGCCTATCAGACAGCTTAGGAGAGACCCAGTACTTC	CASSLSDSLGETQYF
TRBV20-1	few	NA	TRBJ2-3	TGCAGTGCTAGTCCAGGGGCCGGCGATACGCAGTATTTT	CSASPGAGDTQYF
TRBV12-3/TRBV12-4	NA	NA	TRBJ1-2	TGTGCCAGCAGCCCTCTGGGGCGCGAGTATGGCTACACCTTC	CASSPLGREYGYTF
TRBV2	NA	NA	TRBJ2-5	TGTGCCAGCAGGGACACTAGCCTAGAGACCCAGTACTTC	CASRDTSLETQYF
TRBV20-1	NA	NA	TRBJ2-4	TGCAGTGCTCCGGTAACAGCCAAAAACATTCAGTACTTC	CSAPVTAKNIQYF
TRBV6-2/TRBV6-3	NA	NA	TRBJ1-1	TGTGCCAGCAGTATGACAGAGAACACTGAAGCTTTCTTT	CASSMTENTEAFF
TRBV5-6	many	NA	TRBJ2-2	TGTGCCAGCAGCTTACCCGGGGAGCTGTTTTTT	CASSLPGELFF
TRBV7-9	few	NA	TRBJ2-2	TGTGCCAGCAGCTTAACAGGACTTACATCCGGGGAGCTGTTTTTT	CASSLTGLTSGELFF
TRBV5-1	many	NA	TRBJ2-3	TGCGCCAGCAGCAGGCGGATTCCTAGCACAGATACGCAGTATTTT	CASSRRIPSTDTQYF